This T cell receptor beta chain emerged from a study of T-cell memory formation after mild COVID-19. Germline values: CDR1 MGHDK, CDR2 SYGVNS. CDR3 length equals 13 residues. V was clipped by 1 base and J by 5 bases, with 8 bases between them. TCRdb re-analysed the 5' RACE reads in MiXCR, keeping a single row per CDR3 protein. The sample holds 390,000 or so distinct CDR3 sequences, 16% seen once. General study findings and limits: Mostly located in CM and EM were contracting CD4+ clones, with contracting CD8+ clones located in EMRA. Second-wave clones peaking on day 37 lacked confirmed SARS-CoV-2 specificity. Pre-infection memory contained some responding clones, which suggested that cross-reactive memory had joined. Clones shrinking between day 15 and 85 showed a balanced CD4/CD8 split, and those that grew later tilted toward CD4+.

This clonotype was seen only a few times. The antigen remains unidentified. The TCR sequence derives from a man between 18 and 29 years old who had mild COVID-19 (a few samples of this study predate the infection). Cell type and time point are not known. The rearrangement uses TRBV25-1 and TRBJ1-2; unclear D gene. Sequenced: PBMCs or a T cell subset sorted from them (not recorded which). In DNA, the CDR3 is TGTGCCAGCAGTGAATTCGGATCTTATGGCTACACCTTC. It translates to CASSEFGSYGYTF.